These 25 T cell receptor beta chains were all obtained from the same sample, sequenced in a study of T-cell reconstitution after alpha-beta-depleted transplantation in children. During its preparation, the TCRbeta library received unique molecular identifiers. One entry per CDR3 protein, called by TCRdb with MiXCR from the PCR reads. The top ten hold about 17% of the sample, which has over 90,000 distinct CDR3 sequences, under 9% seen once. The source material was PBMCs, sampled before TCRalphabeta/CD19-depleted stem cell transplant. These receptors came from a boy between 2 and 10 years old with acute lymphoblastic leukemia, due to receive a stem cell transplant.

This chain joins TRBV28 and TRBJ1-2; 11 bases align to TRBD1. The CDR3 totals 16 residues. J was trimmed by 3 bases and V by 5 bases; bases with no gene match: 8. Germline CDR1 is MDHEN and CDR2 is SYDVKM. CDR3: CASSPFTGQGDYGYTF. The CDR3 DNA reads as TGTGCCAGCAGTCCATTCACGGGACAGGGGGACTATGGCTACACCTTC.

Ten or more counts support this clonotype. The chain links TRBV4-3 to TRBJ1-2; TRBD1 matches 7 bases. The CDR3 length is 14 residues. CDR1 is LGHNA and CDR2 is YSLEER in the germline V gene. Trimming at V came to 5 bases and at J to 7 bases, leaving 10 bases not matched to a gene. The CDR3 sequence: CASSTGQDAAGYTF. CDR3 in DNA: TGCGCCAGCAGCACCGGACAGGATGCGGCTGGCTACACCTTC.

This clonotype was observed a few times. The rearrangement uses TRBV3-1 and TRBJ2-7; TRBD1 aligns across 9 bases. V lost 4 bases to trimming and J lost 2 bases; unmatched junction nucleotides: 3. Per germline, CDR1 LGHDT and CDR2 YNNKEL (reference sequence). The CDR3 is 14 residues long. CDR3 coding DNA: TGTGCCAGCAGCCGCGACAGGGGGACCTACGAGCAGTACTTC. It yields the protein CASSRDRGTYEQYF.

This clonotype has just a few counts. The J gene is TRBJ1-6, the V gene TRBV4-2, with D unclear. Germline V gene data show CDR1 as LGHNA and CDR2 as YNFKEQ. The V end was cut by 1 base, the J end by 7 bases, with 8 bases between. The CDR3 runs to 14 residues. CDR3 loop: CASSQAHPNSPLHF. The CDR3, as DNA: TGTGCCAGCAGCCAAGCCCATCCGAATTCACCCCTCCACTTT.

The chain combines TRBV15 with TRBJ1-4; D unresolved. Germline V gene lookup returns CDR1 LNHNV and CDR2 YYDKDF (reference sequence). The CDR3 runs 14 residues. The V gene lost 3 bases and the J gene lost 5 bases, with 10 bases spanning the gap. The CDR3 protein is CATSSGRDNEKLFF. CDR3 sequence (DNA): TGTGCCACCAGCAGTGGTCGCGACAATGAAAAACTGTTTTTT.

Only a few counts were recorded for this clonotype. The chain recombines TRBV4-2 with TRBJ2-3; 10 bases line up with TRBD2. The V gene's germline CDR1 is LGHNA and CDR2 YNFKEQ. The CDR3 is made up of 17 amino acids. V lost 4 bases and J lost 0; bases outside the gene matches: 7. The CDR3 sequence is CASSLSSSGGSTDTQYF. The CDR3, as DNA: TGTGCCAGCAGCCTCTCCTCTAGCGGGGGAAGCACAGATACGCAGTATTTT.

In its sample, this clonotype was seen many times. CDR3 sequence reads: CASSRTGSSDEQYF. The CDR3 DNA follows: TGTGCCAGCAGTCGGACAGGGAGTAGCGACGAGCAGTACTTC. This chain uses TRBV6-2 or TRBV6-3 with TRBJ2-7, with TRBD1 identical over 8 bases. CDR3 size: 14 residues. Germline values: CDR1 MNHEY, CDR2 SVGEGT. V shed 5 bases, J shed 5 bases, and the junction held 8 bases outside the gene matches.

This clonotype was recorded at least ten times. This chain uses TRBV5-1 with TRBJ2-7, with a tentative D call TRBD1 (6 bases). CDR1 and CDR2 from the germline V gene are SGHRS and YFSETQ. Trimming took off 3 bases at V and 2 bases at J, with 9 bases between the two ends. This CDR3 is built from 13 residues. Here the CDR3 DNA reads TGCGCCAGCAGCTCAAGGACAGCCTACGAGCAGTACTTC. It specifies CASSSRTAYEQYF. The full variable domain, with the rest looked up from reference TRBV5-1 and TRBJ2-7, is KAGVTQTPRYLIKTRGQQVTLSCSPISGHRSVSWYQQTPGQGLQFLFEYFSETQRNKGNFPGRFSGRQFSNSRSEMNVSTLELGDSALYLCASSSRTAYEQYFGPGTRLTVT.

This clonotype occurred a few times. The chain links TRBV9 to TRBJ2-1, with D possibly TRBD1 on 6 matching bases. The CDR3 has 16 amino acids. CDR1 SGDLS and CDR2 YYNGEE come from the germline V gene. V lost 3 bases, J lost 7 bases, and 20 bases lay in between. The CDR3 spells CASSGLSGQYLNEQFF. CDR3 in DNA: TGTGCCAGCAGCGGGCTCTCGGGACAATACTTAAATGAGCAGTTCTTC. Full variable domain (outside the CDR3, taken from reference TRBV9 and TRBJ2-1): DSGVTQTPKHLITATGQRVTLRCSPRSGDLSVYWYQQSLDQGLQFLIQYYNGEERAKGNILERFSAQQFPDLHSELNLSSLELGDSALYFCASSGLSGQYLNEQFFGPGTRLTVL.

This clonotype was seen a few times. The rearrangement uses TRBV15 and TRBJ2-3; D is possibly TRBD2 (7 bases). The CDR3 covers 16 residues. V dropped 0 bases and J dropped 4 bases, with 14 bases sitting between them. From germline, CDR1 is LNHNV and CDR2 YYDKDF (reference sequence). The CDR3 loop reads CATSRDPRGGADTQYF. CDR3 in DNA: TGTGCCACCAGCAGAGATCCACGAGGGGGGGCAGATACGCAGTATTTT.

This chain uses TRBV2 with TRBJ1-1; D may be TRBD1 (5 bases). V lost 6 bases and J 4 bases, leaving 15 bases between the germline ends. From germline, CDR1 is SNHLY and CDR2 FYNNEI. The CDR3 is made up of 14 amino acids. This CDR3 reads CASSFDRRGTEAFF. The CDR3 DNA is TGTGCCAGCAGCTTTGATCGGAGGGGCACTGAAGCTTTCTTT.

This clonotype was seen ten or more times. This chain joins TRBV29-1 and TRBJ1-1; D is undetermined. The germline V gene encodes CDR1 SQVTM and CDR2 ANQGSEA. The V and J ends lost 1 base and 2 bases respectively, with 5 bases between them. The length of the CDR3 is 12 residues. As DNA, the CDR3 is TGCAGCGTTGAAGTAGAAAACACTGAAGCTTTCTTT. It specifies CSVEVENTEAFF.

This clonotype was counted many times. The chain recombines TRBV12-3 or TRBV12-4 with TRBJ1-5; 8 bases align to TRBD1. The CDR3 covers 14 residues. J gave up 5 bases and V 5 bases, and 5 bases lay outside the gene matches. This chain's CDR3 is CASSLSDRDQPQHF. CDR3 nucleotide sequence: TGTGCCAGCAGTCTATCGGACAGGGATCAGCCCCAGCATTTT.

The chain employs TRBV7-9 and TRBJ2-3, with 7 nucleotides matching TRBD2. Trimming cost V 5 bases and J 6 bases; bases outside gene matches: 5. The CDR3 length is 13 residues. Germline V gene sequence: CDR1 SEHNR, CDR2 FQNEAQ (reference sequence). The CDR3 coding sequence is TGTGCCAGCAGCGGACTAGTCCTGGATACGCAGTATTTT. Its protein is CASSGLVLDTQYF.

J is TRBJ2-7 and V is TRBV27, with 7 bases aligning to TRBD2. CDR3 length equals 13 residues. Unmatched junction bases numbered 6, after V lost 5 bases and J lost 5 bases. Germline CDR1 is MNHEY and CDR2 is SMNVEV (reference sequence). CDR3 in DNA: TGTGCCAGCAGTGATAAGGGGACTAACGAGCAGTACTTC. Its translation is CASSDKGTNEQYF.

Ten or more counts support this clonotype. The chain uses TRBV6-1 and TRBJ2-7, with 9 bases identical to TRBD1. Trimming removed 4 bases from V and 1 base from J; junction bases left unmatched: 5. The CDR3 is made up of 15 amino acids. Per germline, CDR1 MNHNS and CDR2 SASEGT. The CDR3 sequence: CASSGRDRASYEQYF. Here the CDR3 DNA reads TGTGCCAGCAGTGGCAGGGACAGGGCGTCCTACGAGCAGTACTTC.

The chain combines TRBV9 with TRBJ2-2; 8 nucleotides align to TRBD1. Germline values: CDR1 SGDLS, CDR2 YYNGEE. The CDR3 consists of 17 residues. The junction had 10 bases not matched to a gene; V was cut back by 3 bases and J by 3 bases. The CDR3 DNA follows: TGTGCCAGCAGCGCTCAACCGAACAGGGGGGACACCGGGGAGCTGTTTTTT. Its protein product is CASSAQPNRGDTGELFF.

There are many counts of this clonotype. V usage is TRBV4-1 and J usage is TRBJ2-7; D unclear. V shed 0 bases and J shed 0 bases, with 3 bases lying between them. The germline V gene has CDR1 MGHRA and CDR2 YSYEKL. The CDR3 runs to 13 residues. The chain's CDR3 is CASSQEGSYEQYF. Written as DNA, the CDR3 is TGCGCCAGCAGCCAAGAGGGCTCCTACGAGCAGTACTTC.

The genes are TRBV14 and TRBJ1-6; no definite D call. CDR3 length: 13 residues. V was shortened by 3 bases and J by 9 bases, with 9 bases between the two germline ends. The V gene's germline CDR1 is SGHDN and CDR2 FVKESK. CDR3 amino acids: CASSQDFFSPLHF. The CDR3 DNA sequence: TGTGCCAGCAGCCAGGACTTCTTTTCACCCCTCCACTTT.

In its sample, this clonotype was seen a few times. This sequence joins TRBV2 and TRBJ1-5, with D perhaps TRBD1 (6 bases). The germline gives CDR1 SNHLY, CDR2 FYNNEI. The CDR3 is made up of 13 amino acids. V lost 7 bases to trimming and J lost 3 bases, with 10 bases between them. CDR3 loop: CASTGVVNQPQHF. The CDR3 DNA is TGTGCCAGCACAGGGGTAGTCAATCAGCCCCAGCATTTT.

This clonotype was seen ten or more times. This chain joins TRBV27 and TRBJ1-6; 7 bases map to TRBD1. Germline assignment: CDR1 MNHEY and CDR2 SMNVEV (reference sequence). Germline trimming cut 5 bases from V and 10 bases from J; bases unmatched to any gene: 8. The CDR3 has 14 residues. CDR3 loop: CASSVQGFRSPLHF. DNA of the CDR3: TGTGCCAGCAGTGTACAGGGGTTTAGGTCACCCCTCCACTTT.

This clonotype was counted ten times or more. The genes are TRBV20-1 and TRBJ2-2, with TRBD2 matching 8 bases. The germline CDR1 and CDR2 sequences are DFQATT and SNEGSKA (reference sequence). This CDR3 is 17 amino acids long. The V gene end was trimmed by 6 bases and the J gene end by 2 bases; junction bases not matched to a gene: 14. The CDR3 reads CSAETSPGGGNTGELFF. CDR3 DNA sequence: TGCAGTGCCGAAACGTCCCCCGGGGGGGGAAACACCGGGGAGCTGTTTTTT.

This clonotype occurred many times. The chain carries TRBV18 and TRBJ2-3; 8 nucleotides line up with TRBD2. CDR1 is KGHSH, CDR2 LQKENI, per germline. The V segment lost 1 base and the J segment 3 bases; nucleotides outside the gene matches: 9. The CDR3 loop spans 17 amino acids. CDR3: CASSPLAGTRETDTQYF. The DNA for the CDR3 is TGTGCCAGCTCACCACTCGCCGGGACTAGAGAAACAGATACGCAGTATTTT.

This chain connects TRBV20-1 to TRBJ1-2; tentative D call: TRBD1 (5 bases). Germline values: CDR1 DFQATT, CDR2 SNEGSKA (reference sequence). This CDR3 region has 13 residues. V dropped 2 bases and J dropped 4 bases, with 11 bases sitting between them. CDR3 region: CSARPIQVYGYTF. CDR3 coding DNA: TGCAGTGCTAGACCCATACAGGTCTATGGCTACACCTTC.

This clonotype was detected many times. V is TRBV12-3 or TRBV12-4 and J is TRBJ2-1; tentative D call: TRBD2 (5 bases). V was cut by 6 bases and J by 0 bases, with 12 bases left in between. The CDR3 is 15 residues long. Here the CDR3 DNA reads TGTGCCAGCAGCCAGGACCGGGGCTCCTACAATGAGCAGTTCTTC. It encodes CASSQDRGSYNEQFF.